This entry concerns a single TCR beta chain. Noted time point: cycle 4 day 1 (C4D1), after about 6 weeks of nivolumab. After autologous stem cell transplantation all patients relapsed, and prior brentuximab vedotin exposure differed between cohorts. These data come from a study of PD-1 blockade in classical Hodgkin lymphoma. Some clones are missing from TCRdb's copy, which holds only in-frame ones; the method was immunoSEQ multiplex PCR. The profile shows approximately 84,000 clones, under 85% of them singletons. Source: peripheral blood mononuclear cells (PBMCs), taken before the fourth cycle of nivolumab. The TCR sequence derives from a human donor with classical Hodgkin lymphoma.

The CDR3 protein is CASSEGSGEVGELFF. In nucleotides, the CDR3 is TGTGCCAGCAGCGAGGGGTCGGGGGAAGTCGGGGAGCTGTTTTTT. The gene calls are TRBV2 and TRBJ2-2, with D perhaps matching TRBD2 (6 bases). This CDR3 is 15 amino acids long. Trimming took 6 bases from V and 7 from J, leaving 18 bases between them. The V gene's germline CDR1 is SNHLY and CDR2 FYNNEI.